This T cell receptor beta chain derives from a study of CD8 T cells in Susac syndrome. Study-wide context: At the time their blood was drawn, patients with Susac syndrome were either therapy-naive, on corticosteroids (with some of them also receiving intravenous immunoglobulin), or on intravenous immunoglobulin alone. The study, taken as a whole, reports: None of the CD4+ T cell repertoires in Susac syndrome showed clonal expansion.

TEMRA cells were FACS-enriched, unlike CD8+ and CD4+ T cells, which were negatively isolated. Points on this clonotype: Its antigen remains unknown.

RNA was extracted with the RNeasy kit, and a quantity of 0.5 to 1 ug was reverse transcribed using random hexamers. Amplification of the TCR beta CDR3 was carried out by immunoSEQ multiplex PCR, which spanned a total of 54 Vbeta and 13 Jbeta segments. A single record per CDR3 protein comes from TCRdb applying MiXCR to the immunoSEQ multiplex PCR reads. The repertoire includes 110,000 to 150,000 distinct CDR3 sequences, nearly 97% of them detected once, and 0.065% to 0.095% sits in the top ten. The CDR3 contains 12 residues. Germline V gives CDR1 KGHSH, CDR2 LQKENI. V dropped 1 base and J dropped 10 bases, with 10 bases sitting between them.

V and J are TRBV18 and TRBJ2-5; no clear D gene. The clonotype comes from a human donor with Susac syndrome. The specimen sequenced was CD4+ T cells from PBMCs. In DNA form, the CDR3 reads TGTGCCAGCTCACCACAAGACCGTGACCAGTACTTC. As protein: CASSPQDRDQYF.